This entry lists 14 T cell receptor beta chains sequenced from one sample in a study of blood T cell repertoires in COVID-19. Assay: immunoSEQ multiplex PCR; the TCRdb copy retains only in-frame clones and omits some. The sample holds more than 95,000 clones, around 82% seen once. The specimen was peripheral blood. The receptors here all came from a man older than 75 with active or convalescent COVID-19.

This chain uses TRBV6-4 with TRBJ2-1; D is undetermined. The CDR3 has 16 residues. V was pared by 4 bases and J by 5 bases, with 18 bases between. CDR1 is MRHNA and CDR2 is SNTAGT in the germline V gene. The CDR3 loop reads CASSAFLAKEHNEQFF. CDR3 nucleotide sequence: TGTGCCAGCAGTGCATTTTTAGCCAAGGAACACAATGAGCAGTTCTTC.

This chain joins TRBV9 and TRBJ1-3, with TRBD1 identical over 8 bases. CDR3 length equals 15 residues. Germline V gene lookup returns CDR1 SGDLS and CDR2 YYNGEE. V lost 4 bases, J lost 2 bases, and 5 bases stayed unmatched. CDR3 region: CASSPDRETGNTIYF. In nucleotides, the CDR3 is TGTGCCAGCAGCCCGGACAGGGAAACTGGAAACACCATATATTTT.

The V call is TRBV24-1, the J call TRBJ1-2; 7 bases align to TRBD1. J was trimmed by 8 bases and V by 7 bases; bases with no gene match: 12. The CDR3 length is 14 residues. Per the germline V gene, CDR1 is KGHDR and CDR2 is SFDVKD. The CDR3 here is CATSPTDRAKGYTF. The CDR3 bases are TGTGCCACCAGCCCTACCGACAGGGCGAAGGGCTACACCTTC.

The chain is built from TRBV9 and TRBJ2-2; 8 nucleotides line up with TRBD1. V was pared by 2 bases and J by 1 base, with 1 base of the junction left unmatched. CDR1 is SGDLS, CDR2 YYNGEE, per germline. The CDR3 sequence is 15 residues long. CDR3 amino acids: CASSVRGLNTGELFF. In DNA, the CDR3 is TGTGCCAGCAGCGTCAGGGGGCTGAACACCGGGGAGCTGTTTTTT.

This rearrangement joins TRBV5-1 to TRBJ1-2, with D possibly being TRBD1 (6 bases). Trimming cost V 4 bases and J 0 bases, with 22 bases left between them. The CDR3 runs to 18 residues. The germline V gene encodes CDR1 SGHRS and CDR2 YFSETQ. CDR3 nucleotide sequence: TGCGCCAGCAGCCCCCAAGGCGCAGGGGAGTTACCTAACTATGGCTACACCTTC. Its translation: CASSPQGAGELPNYGYTF.

This rearrangement joins TRBV5-1 to TRBJ2-2; no clear D. The CDR3 is 13 residues long. V gave up 2 bases and J gave up 1 base, with 3 bases separating them. Germline V gene sequence: CDR1 SGHRS, CDR2 YFSETQ. CDR3 DNA: TGCGCCAGCAGCTTCAGGAACACCGGGGAGCTGTTTTTT. It is translated as CASSFRNTGELFF.

The V call is TRBV5-1, the J call TRBJ1-5; D perhaps matches TRBD1 (6 bases). Germline values: CDR1 SGHRS, CDR2 YFSETQ. Deletions cut 4 bases from V and 2 bases from J, with 16 bases between. The CDR3 totals 16 residues. In nucleotides, the CDR3 is TGCGCCAGCAGCCCGGGCGGGGGGCGAGGCAATCAGCCCCAGCATTTT. This encodes CASSPGGGRGNQPQHF.

The rearrangement joins TRBV6-5 to TRBJ2-5, with a tentative D call TRBD2 (6 bases). Germline V gene data show CDR1 as MNHEY and CDR2 as SVGAGI. The CDR3 extends over 13 amino acids. V was clipped by 10 bases and J by 5 bases, with 17 bases between them. CDR3 loop: CATEPGRRETQYF. The CDR3 DNA sequence: TGTGCCACGGAACCAGGGAGGAGGGAGACCCAGTACTTC.

The gene calls are TRBV7-2 and TRBJ2-5; 7 bases agree with TRBD2. Losses at the gene ends were 5 bases for V and 1 base for J; bases not matched to a gene: 10. Per the germline V gene, CDR1 is SGHTA and CDR2 is FQGNSA. The CDR3 contains 16 residues. The CDR3 nucleotides are TGTGCCAGCAGCCCGAGAGGGACGGGGGGCCAAGAGACCCAGTACTTC. It yields the protein CASSPRGTGGQETQYF.

This sequence joins TRBV19 and TRBJ2-2; no firm D call. The germline gives CDR1 LNHDA, CDR2 SQIVND (reference sequence). The CDR3 sequence is 12 residues long. The germline V and J ends were trimmed by 3 bases and 6 bases, with 5 bases remaining between them. The CDR3 is CASSILAGELFF. The CDR3 nucleotides are TGTGCCAGTAGTATCTTAGCCGGGGAGCTGTTTTTT.

The chain combines TRBV6-2 or TRBV6-3 with TRBJ2-5, with 10 bases that match TRBD2. CDR3 length: 17 amino acids. Germline CDR1 reads MNHEY; CDR2 reads SVGEGT. The V and J ends lost 2 bases and 9 bases, in that order; junction bases with no gene match: 15. The CDR3, as DNA: TGTGCCAGCAGTTACGCGGCTAGCGGGGGCCCTCGGGAGGCCCAGTACTTC. Protein product: CASSYAASGGPREAQYF.

A single count supports this clone. This sequence joins TRBV11-3 and TRBJ2-2, with TRBD1 matching over 10 bases. The CDR3 length is 15 residues. Trimming removed 6 bases from V and 5 bases from J; junction bases left unmatched: 6. Germline V gene lookup returns CDR1 SGHNT and CDR2 YENEEA. CDR3 sequence (DNA): TGTGCCAGCAGTCACGGGGACAGGGGAACCGGGGAGCTGTTTTTT. Its translation: CASSHGDRGTGELFF. The full variable domain, its missing parts supplied by reference TRBV11-3 and TRBJ2-2, is EAGVVQSPRYKIIEKKQPVAFWCNPISGHNTLYWYLQNLGQGPELLIRYENEEAVDDSQLPKDRFSAERLKGVDSTLKIQPAELGDSAVYLCASSHGDRGTGELFFGEGSRLTVL.

The V call is TRBV25-1, the J call TRBJ1-6, with TRBD1 matching 9 bases. CDR3 size: 17 residues. Germline CDR1 MGHDK, CDR2 SYGVNS. V lost 4 bases and J lost 6; bases outside the gene matches: 10. In DNA form, the CDR3 reads TGTGCCAGCAGTGCCGGGACAGGGTATTATACTAATTCACCCCTCCACTTT. Translated, it gives CASSAGTGYYTNSPLHF.

This clone was detected a few times. The junction departs from the called germline gene at one end, perhaps through a read error. The chain joins TRBV29-1 to TRBJ1-1; weak D call: TRBD1 (5 bases). This CDR3 is built from 14 residues. Germline V CDR1 and CDR2: SQVTM, ANQGSEA. The CDR3 reads CSVEGQSGATEAFF. Written as DNA, the CDR3 is TGCAGCGTAGAAGGGCAGAGCGGGGCCACTGAAGCTTTCTTT.